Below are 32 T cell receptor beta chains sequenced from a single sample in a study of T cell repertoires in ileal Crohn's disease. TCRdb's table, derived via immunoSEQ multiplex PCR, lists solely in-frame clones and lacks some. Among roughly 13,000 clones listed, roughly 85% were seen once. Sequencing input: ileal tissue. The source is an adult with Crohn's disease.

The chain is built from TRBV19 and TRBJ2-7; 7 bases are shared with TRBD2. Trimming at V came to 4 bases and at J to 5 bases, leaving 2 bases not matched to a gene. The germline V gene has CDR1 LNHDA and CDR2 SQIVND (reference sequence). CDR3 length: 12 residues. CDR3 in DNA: TGTGCCAGTAGTACTAGCGGCGACGAGCAGTACTTC. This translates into CASSTSGDEQYF.

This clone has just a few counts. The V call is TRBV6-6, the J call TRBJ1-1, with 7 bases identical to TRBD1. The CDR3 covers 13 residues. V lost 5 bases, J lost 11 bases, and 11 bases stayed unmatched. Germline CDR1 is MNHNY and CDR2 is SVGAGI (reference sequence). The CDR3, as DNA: TGTGCCAGCAGTCTCGACAGGGTAGCAAGGGCTTTCTTT. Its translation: CASSLDRVARAFF.

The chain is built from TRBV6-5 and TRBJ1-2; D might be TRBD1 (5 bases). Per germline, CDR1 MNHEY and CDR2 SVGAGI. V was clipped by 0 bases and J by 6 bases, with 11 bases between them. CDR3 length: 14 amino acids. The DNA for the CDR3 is TGTGCCAGCAGTTACTCTTCCGGGGGGGATGGCTACACCTTC. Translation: CASSYSSGGDGYTF.

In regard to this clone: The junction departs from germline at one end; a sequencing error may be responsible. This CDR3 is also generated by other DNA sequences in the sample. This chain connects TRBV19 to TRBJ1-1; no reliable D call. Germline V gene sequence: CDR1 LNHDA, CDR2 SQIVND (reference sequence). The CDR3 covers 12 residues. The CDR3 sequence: CASAGGWGEAFF. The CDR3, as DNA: TGTGCCTCGGCAGGAGGCTGGGGTGAAGCCTTCTTT.

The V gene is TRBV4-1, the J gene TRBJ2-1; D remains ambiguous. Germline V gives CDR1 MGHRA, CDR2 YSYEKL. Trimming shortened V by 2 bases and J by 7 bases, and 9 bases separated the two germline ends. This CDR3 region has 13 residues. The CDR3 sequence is CASSQLVRNEQFF. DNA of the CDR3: TGCGCCAGCAGCCAACTAGTGAGAAATGAGCAGTTCTTC.

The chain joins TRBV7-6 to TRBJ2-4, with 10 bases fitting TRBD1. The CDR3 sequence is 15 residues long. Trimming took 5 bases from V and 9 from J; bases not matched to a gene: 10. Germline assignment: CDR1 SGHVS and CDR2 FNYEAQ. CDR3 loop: CASSPTGGKRGIQYF. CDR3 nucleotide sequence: TGTGCCAGCAGCCCGACAGGGGGCAAAAGGGGCATTCAGTACTTC.

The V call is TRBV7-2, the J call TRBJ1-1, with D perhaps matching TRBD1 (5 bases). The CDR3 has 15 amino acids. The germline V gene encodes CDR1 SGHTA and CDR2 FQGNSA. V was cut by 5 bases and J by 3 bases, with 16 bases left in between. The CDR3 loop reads CASSPWDGGYTEAFF. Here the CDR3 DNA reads TGTGCCAGCAGCCCTTGGGATGGGGGGTACACTGAAGCTTTCTTT.

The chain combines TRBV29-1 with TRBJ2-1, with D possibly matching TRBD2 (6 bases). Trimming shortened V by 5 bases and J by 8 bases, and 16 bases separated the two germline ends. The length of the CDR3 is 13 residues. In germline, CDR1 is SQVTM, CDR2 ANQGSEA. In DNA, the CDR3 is TGCAGCGTTCCGGGAGTCGCCGTAGATGAGCAGTTCTTC. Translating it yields CSVPGVAVDEQFF.

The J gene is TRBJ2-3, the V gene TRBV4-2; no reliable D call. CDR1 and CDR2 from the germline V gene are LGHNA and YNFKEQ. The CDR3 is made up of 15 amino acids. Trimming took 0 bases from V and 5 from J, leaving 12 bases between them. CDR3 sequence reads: CASSQDSTGRDTQYF. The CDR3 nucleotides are TGTGCCAGCAGCCAAGATTCGACGGGTAGAGATACGCAGTATTTT.

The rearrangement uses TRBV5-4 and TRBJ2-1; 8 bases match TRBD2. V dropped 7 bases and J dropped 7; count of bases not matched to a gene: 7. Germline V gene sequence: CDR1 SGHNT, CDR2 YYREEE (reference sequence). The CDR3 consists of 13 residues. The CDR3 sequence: CASATSGWNEQFF. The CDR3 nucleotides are TGTGCCAGCGCTACTAGCGGTTGGAATGAGCAGTTCTTC.

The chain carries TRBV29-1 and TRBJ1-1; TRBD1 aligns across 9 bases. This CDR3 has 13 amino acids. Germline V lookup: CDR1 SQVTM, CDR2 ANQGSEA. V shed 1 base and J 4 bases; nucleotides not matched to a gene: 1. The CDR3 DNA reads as TGCAGCGTTGAAGGGGGACAGGGCACTGAAGCTTTCTTT. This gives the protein CSVEGGQGTEAFF.

CDR3 coding DNA: TGTGCCAGCAGTGTTGACAACTACAATGAGCAGTTCTTC. Encoded protein: CASSVDNYNEQFF. The chain combines TRBV2 with TRBJ2-1; D not resolved. The CDR3 contains 13 residues. The V and J ends lost 4 bases and 3 bases respectively, with 7 bases between them. Looked up from germline, CDR1 is SNHLY and CDR2 is FYNNEI.

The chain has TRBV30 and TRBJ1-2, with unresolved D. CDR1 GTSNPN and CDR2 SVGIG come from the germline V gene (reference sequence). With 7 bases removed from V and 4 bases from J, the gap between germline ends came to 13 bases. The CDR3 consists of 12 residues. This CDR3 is CALARMVYGYTF. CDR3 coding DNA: TGTGCCTTGGCCAGGATGGTCTATGGCTACACCTTC. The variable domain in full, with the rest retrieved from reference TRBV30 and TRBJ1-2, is SQTIHQWPATLVQPVGSPLSLECTVEGTSNPNLYWYRQAAGRGLQLLFYSVGIGQISSEVPQNLSASRPQDRQFILSSKKLLLSDSGFYLCALARMVYGYTFGSGTRLTVV.

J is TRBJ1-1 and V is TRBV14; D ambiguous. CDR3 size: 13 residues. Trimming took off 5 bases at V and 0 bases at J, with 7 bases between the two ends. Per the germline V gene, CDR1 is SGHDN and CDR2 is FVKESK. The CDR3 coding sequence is TGTGCCAGCAGCACTAATATGAACACTGAAGCTTTCTTT. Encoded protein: CASSTNMNTEAFF.

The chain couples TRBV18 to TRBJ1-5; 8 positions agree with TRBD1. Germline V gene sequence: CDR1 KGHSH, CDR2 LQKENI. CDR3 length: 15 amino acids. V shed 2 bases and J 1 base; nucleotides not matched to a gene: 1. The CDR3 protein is CASSPGDRSNQPQHF. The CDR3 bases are TGTGCCAGCTCACCAGGGGACAGGAGCAATCAGCCCCAGCATTTT.

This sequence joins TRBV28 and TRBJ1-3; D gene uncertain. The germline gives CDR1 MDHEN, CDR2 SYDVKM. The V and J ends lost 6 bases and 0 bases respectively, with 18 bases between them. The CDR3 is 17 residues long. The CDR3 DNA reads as TGTGCCAGCAGGTTAATCCCTACAGAGAGCTCTGGAAACACCATATATTTT. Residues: CASRLIPTESSGNTIYF.

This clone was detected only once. This chain's CDR3 is CASGDRGRIYGYTF. The CDR3 DNA reads as TGTGCTAGTGGGGACAGGGGTAGGATCTATGGCTACACCTTC. The chain combines TRBV12-5 with TRBJ1-2; 9 nucleotides agree with TRBD1. Trimming cost V 6 bases and J 4 bases; bases outside gene matches: 6. The CDR3 covers 14 residues. From germline, CDR1 is LGHNT and CDR2 FRNRAP.

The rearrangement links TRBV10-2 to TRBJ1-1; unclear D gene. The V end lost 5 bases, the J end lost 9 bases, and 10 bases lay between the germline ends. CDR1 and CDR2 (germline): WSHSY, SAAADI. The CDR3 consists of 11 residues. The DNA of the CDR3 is TGCGCCAGCAGTTACGGGGATAAAGCTTTCTTT. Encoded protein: CASSYGDKAFF.

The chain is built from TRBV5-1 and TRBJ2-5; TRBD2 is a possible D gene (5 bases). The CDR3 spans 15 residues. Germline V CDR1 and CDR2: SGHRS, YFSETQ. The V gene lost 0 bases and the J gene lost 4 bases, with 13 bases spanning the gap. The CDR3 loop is CASSLAGSLRETQYF. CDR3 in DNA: TGCGCCAGCAGCTTGGCGGGGTCCCTCCGAGAGACCCAGTACTTC.

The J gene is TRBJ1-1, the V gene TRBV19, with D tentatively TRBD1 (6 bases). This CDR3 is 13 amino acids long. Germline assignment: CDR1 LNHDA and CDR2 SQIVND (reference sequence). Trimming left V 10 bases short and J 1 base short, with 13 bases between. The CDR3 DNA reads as TGTGCCACAGGGACATATGAGAACACTGAAGCTTTCTTT. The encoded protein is CATGTYENTEAFF.

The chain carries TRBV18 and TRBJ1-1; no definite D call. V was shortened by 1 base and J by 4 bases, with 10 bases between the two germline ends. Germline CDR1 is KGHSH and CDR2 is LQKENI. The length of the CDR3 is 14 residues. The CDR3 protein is CASSPQFPGTEAFF. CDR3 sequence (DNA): TGTGCCAGCTCACCACAGTTCCCGGGCACTGAAGCTTTCTTT.

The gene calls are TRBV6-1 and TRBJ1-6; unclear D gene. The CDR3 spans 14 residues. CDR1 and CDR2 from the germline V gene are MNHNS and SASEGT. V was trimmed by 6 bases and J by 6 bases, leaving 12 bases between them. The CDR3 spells CASSIGRSNSPLHF. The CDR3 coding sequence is TGTGCCAGCAGCATAGGTCGGAGTAATTCACCCCTCCACTTT.

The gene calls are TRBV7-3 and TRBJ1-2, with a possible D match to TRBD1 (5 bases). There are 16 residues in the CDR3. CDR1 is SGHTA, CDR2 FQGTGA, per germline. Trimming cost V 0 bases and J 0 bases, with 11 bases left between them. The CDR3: CASSLTGGLANYGYTF. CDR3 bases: TGTGCCAGCAGCTTAACGGGGGGGTTAGCTAACTATGGCTACACCTTC.

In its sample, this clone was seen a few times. CDR3 amino acids: CASTGFMNTEAFF. In DNA form, the CDR3 reads TGCGCCAGCACCGGGTTCATGAACACTGAAGCTTTCTTT. The rearrangement uses TRBV10-1 and TRBJ1-1; no clear D. Trimming pared 7 bases from V and 0 bases from J, leaving 9 bases between. Germline V lookup: CDR1 WNHNN, CDR2 SYGVQD (reference sequence). The CDR3 spans 13 residues.

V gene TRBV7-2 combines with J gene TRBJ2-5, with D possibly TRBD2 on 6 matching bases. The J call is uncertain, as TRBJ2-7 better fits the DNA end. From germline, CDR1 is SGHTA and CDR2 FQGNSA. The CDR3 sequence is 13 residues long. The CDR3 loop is CASKPGGRHEQYF. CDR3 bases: TGTGCCAGCAAACCTGGGGGGAGACACGAGCAGTACTTC.

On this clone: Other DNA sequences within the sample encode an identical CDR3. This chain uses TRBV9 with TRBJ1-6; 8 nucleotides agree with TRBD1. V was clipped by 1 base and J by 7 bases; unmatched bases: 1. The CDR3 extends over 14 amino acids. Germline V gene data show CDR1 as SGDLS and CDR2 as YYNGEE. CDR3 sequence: CASSVQGANSPLHF. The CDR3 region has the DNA TGTGCCAGCAGCGTACAGGGGGCGAATTCACCCCTCCACTTT.

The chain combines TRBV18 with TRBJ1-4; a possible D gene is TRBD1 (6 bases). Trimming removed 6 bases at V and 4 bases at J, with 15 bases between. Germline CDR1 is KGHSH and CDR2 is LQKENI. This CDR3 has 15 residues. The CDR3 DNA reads TGTGCCAGCTCTCCTACGGGACACGGTAATGAAAAACTGTTTTTT. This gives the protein CASSPTGHGNEKLFF.

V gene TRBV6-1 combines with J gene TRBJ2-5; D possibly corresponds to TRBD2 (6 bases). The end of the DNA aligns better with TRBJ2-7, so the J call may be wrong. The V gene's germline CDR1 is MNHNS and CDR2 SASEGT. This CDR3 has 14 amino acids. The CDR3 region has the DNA TGTGCCAGCAGTGAGGAGACTAGGTTCCGCGAGCAGTACTTC. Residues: CASSEETRFREQYF.

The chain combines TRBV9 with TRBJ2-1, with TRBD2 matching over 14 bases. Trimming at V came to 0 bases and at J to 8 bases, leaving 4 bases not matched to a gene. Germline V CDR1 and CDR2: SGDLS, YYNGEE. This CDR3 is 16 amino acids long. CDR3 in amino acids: CASSVVGLAGVDEQFF. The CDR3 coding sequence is TGTGCCAGCAGCGTAGTGGGACTAGCGGGAGTCGATGAGCAGTTCTTC.

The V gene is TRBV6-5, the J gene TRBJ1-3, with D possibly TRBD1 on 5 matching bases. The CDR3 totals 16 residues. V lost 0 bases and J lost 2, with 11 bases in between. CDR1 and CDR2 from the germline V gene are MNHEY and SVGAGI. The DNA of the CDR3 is TGTGCCAGCAGTTACTCTGTCGGGGGAACTGGAAACACCATATATTTT. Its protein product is CASSYSVGGTGNTIYF.

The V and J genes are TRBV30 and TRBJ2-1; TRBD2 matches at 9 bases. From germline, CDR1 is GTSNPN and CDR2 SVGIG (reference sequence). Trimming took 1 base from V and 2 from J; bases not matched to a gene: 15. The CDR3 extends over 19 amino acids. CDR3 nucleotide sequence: TGTGCCTGGAGTGAGTTCTTTAGCGGGAGTCCCCCCCCCTACAATGAGCAGTTCTTC. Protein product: CAWSEFFSGSPPPYNEQFF.

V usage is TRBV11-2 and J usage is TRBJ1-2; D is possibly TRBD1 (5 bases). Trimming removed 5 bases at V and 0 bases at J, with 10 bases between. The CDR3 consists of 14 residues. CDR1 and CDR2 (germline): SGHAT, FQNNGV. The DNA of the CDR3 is TGTGCCAGCAGCACGGGGGGTACTAACTATGGCTACACCTTC. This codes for CASSTGGTNYGYTF.